This TCR beta chain derives from a study of cytomegalovirus exposure and HLA in healthy donors. Germline V lookup: CDR1 SGDLS, CDR2 YYNGEE. V lost 3 bases, J lost 4 bases, and 10 bases stayed unmatched. The CDR3 consists of 16 residues. Findings and caveats of the study: Apparent HLA restriction characterized most CMV-associated TCR beta chains in a later analysis. In vitro, three CMV-associated chains proved specific for CMV antigens.

This PCR relied on a set of 60 Vbeta primers and 13 Jbeta primers. Sequenced by immunoSEQ multiplex PCR; TCRdb stores in-frame clones only, minus some. This repertoire comprises 70,000 or so clones; its ten largest clones make up about 0.83%. A note on this clone: As yet, its antigen is unknown.

Material for sequencing was PBMCs. The receptor was derived from a boy aged 10-17 years in good health and CMV-seronegative. The rearrangement links TRBV9 to TRBJ1-2; 9 bases map to TRBD1. CDR3: CASSAVPGQGRYGYTF. The CDR3 DNA follows: TGTGCCAGCAGCGCAGTCCCGGGACAGGGTCGCTATGGCTACACCTTC. Full variable domain (rest looked up from reference TRBV9 and TRBJ1-2): DSGVTQTPKHLITATGQRVTLRCSPRSGDLSVYWYQQSLDQGLQFLIQYYNGEERAKGNILERFSAQQFPDLHSELNLSSLELGDSALYFCASSAVPGQGRYGYTFGSGTRLTVV.